A selection of T cell receptor beta chains follows, all from one sample in a study of blood T cell repertoires in COVID-19. Data came from immunoSEQ multiplex PCR; TCRdb stores just in-frame clones and leaves some out. The table records 100,000 to 150,000 clones, 75% to 90% of them present only once. Sequencing input: peripheral blood. Source of these receptors: a man aged 60 to 69 with COVID-19, enrolled during active disease. CDR3s include the opening cysteine and the closing phenylalanine or tryptophan. The order of the fields is clone size, V gene, D gene, J gene, CDR3 protein, CDR3 DNA. D genes are given only for firm matches. Clone size is given for some rows only: seen once, a few or many times, or a class if the clone is expanded.

size: -
V: TRBV5-4
D: -
J: TRBJ1-2
CDR3: CASSLAPLVRDYGYTF
DNA: TGTGCCAGCAGCTTGGCTCCCCTGGTCAGGGACTATGGCTACACCTTC

size: few
V: TRBV7-8
D: -
J: TRBJ2-7
CDR3: CASSLQNDPYEQYF
DNA: TGTGCCAGCAGCTTACAGAACGATCCCTACGAGCAGTACTTC

size: -
V: TRBV30
D: -
J: TRBJ1-6
CDR3: CAWRGLTNSPLHF
DNA: TGTGCCTGGAGGGGACTGACCAATTCACCCCTCCACTTT

size: -
V: TRBV7-9
D: -
J: TRBJ2-1
CDR3: CASSLFFYNEQFF
DNA: TGTGCCAGCAGCTTGTTCTTCTACAATGAGCAGTTCTTC

size: -
V: TRBV2
D: -
J: TRBJ1-5
CDR3: CASRQDNPQPQHF
DNA: TGTGCCAGCAGGCAGGACAATCCCCAGCCCCAGCATTTT

size: few
V: TRBV5-6
D: -
J: TRBJ2-7
CDR3: CASSFPGLYEQYF
DNA: TGTGCCAGCAGCTTCCCCGGACTCTACGAGCAGTACTTC

size: -
V: TRBV6-6
D: -
J: TRBJ1-4
CDR3: CATAVTPRGEKLFF
DNA: TGTGCCACCGCAGTTACCCCCAGGGGCGAAAAACTGTTTTTT

size: -
V: TRBV6-5
D: TRBD1
J: TRBJ1-1
CDR3: CASSLGQGNTEAFF
DNA: TGTGCCAGCAGTTTGGGACAGGGGAACACTGAAGCTTTCTTT

size: -
V: TRBV11-2
D: -
J: TRBJ2-3
CDR3: CASSLDPRDTQYF
DNA: TGTGCCAGCAGCTTAGATCCTAGGGATACGCAGTATTTT

size: -
V: TRBV19
D: -
J: TRBJ2-1
CDR3: CASCNSHNEQFF
DNA: TGTGCCAGTTGTAACAGTCACAATGAGCAGTTCTTC

size: -
V: TRBV14
D: -
J: TRBJ1-2
CDR3: CASSQDRGYYGYTF
DNA: TGTGCCAGCAGCCAAGACAGGGGCTACTATGGCTACACCTTC

size: -
V: TRBV4-3
D: TRBD1
J: TRBJ1-1
CDR3: CASSQDFRTGEAFF
DNA: TGCGCCAGCAGCCAAGATTTCCGGACAGGGGAAGCTTTCTTT

size: -
V: TRBV15
D: -
J: TRBJ1-2
CDR3: CATSRIQDSYGYTF
DNA: TGTGCCACCAGCAGGATCCAGGATTCCTATGGCTACACCTTC

size: once
V: TRBV28
D: TRBD1
J: TRBJ1-6
CDR3: CASSTVTGNNSPLHF
DNA: TGTGCCAGCAGTACCGTGACAGGGAATAATTCACCCCTCCACTTT

size: -
V: TRBV7-9
D: -
J: TRBJ1-1
CDR3: CASSPSGRNTEAFF
DNA: TGTGCCAGCAGCCCCTCGGGAAGGAACACTGAAGCTTTCTTT

size: -
V: TRBV5-4
D: TRBD1
J: TRBJ1-4
CDR3: CASSLGTGAAVNEKLFF
DNA: TGTGCCAGCAGCTTGGGGACAGGGGCCGCGGTTAATGAAAAACTGTTTTTT

size: -
V: TRBV19
D: -
J: TRBJ2-2
CDR3: CASSTSWQGSGELFF
DNA: TGTGCCAGTAGTACCTCTTGGCAGGGGAGCGGGGAGCTGTTTTTT

size: once
V: TRBV30
D: -
J: TRBJ1-1
CDR3: CAWSETAQNTEAFF
DNA: TGTGCCTGGAGTGAGACAGCCCAGAACACTGAAGCTTTCTTT

size: -
V: TRBV6-1
D: -
J: TRBJ2-7
CDR3: CASSERTPLEQYF
DNA: TGTGCCAGCAGTGAGCGGACACCGCTCGAGCAGTACTTC

size: -
V: TRBV4-2
D: -
J: TRBJ1-3
CDR3: CASSQDPGVNTIYF
DNA: TGTGCCAGCAGCCAAGATCCGGGGGTGAACACCATATATTTT

size: -
V: TRBV7-2
D: TRBD1
J: TRBJ1-5
CDR3: CASRRAGTESNQPQHF
DNA: TGTGCCAGCAGGCGCGCCGGGACAGAGAGCAATCAGCCCCAGCATTTT

size: -
V: TRBV19
D: TRBD1
J: TRBJ1-2
CDR3: CASSLQGVGYGYTF
DNA: TGTGCCAGTAGTCTCCAGGGGGTCGGCTATGGCTACACCTTC

size: -
V: TRBV2
D: TRBD1
J: TRBJ2-3
CDR3: CASSGDRVRDTQYF
DNA: TGTGCCAGCAGTGGAGACAGGGTGAGGGATACGCAGTATTTT

size: -
V: TRBV5-4
D: -
J: TRBJ1-2
CDR3: CASSEDRARNEGYTF
DNA: TGTGCCAGCAGCGAGGACAGAGCGAGGAATGAAGGCTACACCTTC

size: -
V: TRBV7-3
D: -
J: TRBJ1-1
CDR3: CASSLGRNTEAFF
DNA: TGTGCCAGCAGCTTAGGGAGGAACACTGAAGCTTTCTTT

size: -
V: TRBV9
D: -
J: TRBJ1-2
CDR3: CASSPLLGAGYGYTF
DNA: TGTGCCAGCAGCCCTCTCCTGGGGGCTGGCTATGGCTACACCTTC

size: -
V: TRBV20-1
D: -
J: TRBJ1-5
CDR3: CSASTVPGNNQPQHF
DNA: TGCAGTGCTAGTACGGTTCCAGGGAACAATCAGCCCCAGCATTTT

size: -
V: TRBV24-1
D: -
J: TRBJ2-1
CDR3: CATSDFGNEQFF
DNA: TGTGCCACCAGTGATTTCGGGAATGAGCAGTTCTTC

size: -
V: TRBV2
D: TRBD1
J: TRBJ1-2
CDR3: CASSERQGFYGYTF
DNA: TGTGCCAGCAGTGAAAGACAGGGGTTTTATGGCTACACCTTC

size: -
V: TRBV12-5
D: TRBD1
J: TRBJ1-1
CDR3: CASGLAGGTEAFF
DNA: TGTGCTAGTGGTTTGGCAGGGGGCACTGAAGCTTTCTTT

size: -
V: TRBV7-2
D: -
J: TRBJ1-2
CDR3: CASKGTGRNYGYTF
DNA: TGTGCCAGCAAGGGGACGGGGAGGAACTATGGCTACACCTTC

size: -
V: TRBV15
D: -
J: TRBJ1-2
CDR3: CATSPGNYGYTF
DNA: TGTGCCACCAGTCCAGGGAACTATGGCTACACCTTC

size: -
V: TRBV11-3
D: -
J: TRBJ1-1
CDR3: CASSLDMTNTEAFF
DNA: TGTGCCAGCAGCTTGGACATGACGAACACTGAAGCTTTCTTT

size: -
V: TRBV13
D: -
J: TRBJ2-7
CDR3: CASSLGVSGNEQYF
DNA: TGTGCCAGCAGCTTAGGGGTATCAGGAAACGAGCAGTACTTC

size: -
V: TRBV6-6
D: TRBD2
J: TRBJ2-3
CDR3: CASSRLAGGTDTQYF
DNA: TGTGCCAGCAGCCGACTAGCGGGGGGTACAGATACGCAGTATTTT

size: -
V: TRBV27
D: TRBD1
J: TRBJ1-1
CDR3: CASSFRSGGAGTEAFF
DNA: TGTGCCAGCAGTTTTCGATCAGGGGGCGCGGGAACTGAAGCTTTCTTT

size: -
V: TRBV19
D: -
J: TRBJ1-6
CDR3: CASNRGSYNSPLHF
DNA: TGTGCCAGTAATCGGGGGAGCTATAATTCACCCCTCCACTTT

size: -
V: TRBV7-8
D: -
J: TRBJ2-7
CDR3: CASSTQGRSYEQYF
DNA: TGTGCCAGCAGCACACAGGGCCGGTCCTACGAGCAGTACTTC

size: -
V: TRBV11-2
D: TRBD1
J: TRBJ1-6
CDR3: CASATGGYSPLHF
DNA: TGTGCCAGCGCTACAGGGGGCTATTCACCCCTCCACTTT

size: -
V: TRBV7-9
D: -
J: TRBJ1-5
CDR3: CASSSSGGRGGQPQHF
DNA: TGTGCCAGCAGCTCCTCGGGGGGCAGGGGAGGACAGCCCCAGCATTTT

size: -
V: TRBV7-3
D: -
J: TRBJ2-2
CDR3: CASSLKGPLNTGELFF
DNA: TGTGCCAGCAGCCTAAAGGGGCCCCTGAACACCGGGGAGCTGTTTTTT

size: -
V: TRBV3-1/TRBV3-2
D: -
J: TRBJ1-1
CDR3: CASSLGHKNTEAFF
DNA: TGTGCCAGCAGCCTGGGACATAAGAACACTGAAGCTTTCTTT

size: -
V: TRBV30
D: TRBD1
J: TRBJ1-1
CDR3: CAWRTRGRGREPNTEAFF
DNA: TGTGCCTGGAGGACTCGGGGCAGGGGGCGTGAGCCGAACACTGAAGCTTTCTTT

size: -
V: TRBV18
D: TRBD1
J: TRBJ1-2
CDR3: CASSLGTGAVYGYTF
DNA: TGTGCCAGCTCACTGGGGACAGGGGCGGTCTATGGCTACACCTTC

size: -
V: TRBV7-2
D: -
J: TRBJ1-1
CDR3: CASSPYTEAFF
DNA: TGTGCCAGCAGCCCGTACACTGAAGCTTTCTTT

size: few
V: TRBV18
D: TRBD1
J: TRBJ1-5
CDR3: CASSQDRGQQPQHF
DNA: TGTGCCAGCTCACAGGACAGGGGGCAACAGCCCCAGCATTTT

size: -
V: TRBV5-4
D: -
J: TRBJ1-1
CDR3: CASSFQGTEAFF
DNA: TGTGCCAGCAGCTTTCAGGGGACTGAAGCTTTCTTT

size: -
V: TRBV19
D: TRBD1
J: TRBJ2-4
CDR3: CASSIRGQSKNIQYF
DNA: TGTGCCAGTAGTATCAGGGGACAGTCCAAAAACATTCAGTACTTC

size: -
V: TRBV18
D: TRBD1
J: TRBJ1-5
CDR3: CASSEGAGGQPQHF
DNA: TGTGCCAGCTCTGAGGGGGCCGGGGGTCAGCCCCAGCATTTT

size: -
V: TRBV5-8
D: -
J: TRBJ1-3
CDR3: CASSLYGNTIYF
DNA: TGTGCCAGCAGCTTATATGGAAACACCATATATTTT

size: -
V: TRBV3-1/TRBV3-2
D: -
J: TRBJ2-6
CDR3: CASSQGRAGANVLTF
DNA: TGTGCCAGCAGCCAAGGGAGGGCTGGGGCCAACGTCCTGACTTTC

size: -
V: TRBV5-8
D: -
J: TRBJ1-5
CDR3: CASTLQGTINQPQHF
DNA: TGTGCCAGCACCCTACAGGGCACGATCAATCAGCCCCAGCATTTT